A selection of T cell receptor beta chains follows, all from one sample in a study of CD8 T cells in Susac syndrome. One entry per CDR3 protein results from TCRdb running MiXCR on the immunoSEQ multiplex PCR reads. The sample has 180,000 or so distinct CDR3 sequences; around 94% are singletons. Sequencing input: CD4+ T cells from PBMCs. These receptors were collected from a human donor in good health. Both conserved end residues are part of each CDR3. A D gene is named only where the DNA matches it firmly. Clone sizes are given selectively: once, few, many, or a class where the clone is expanded.

cdr3_nt cdr3_aa v_call cdr3_length clone_size j_call d_call
TGTAGCGGGGGTTCTTACAATGAGCAGTTCTTC CSGGSYNEQFF TRBV2 11 . TRBJ2-1 TRBD2
TGTGCAAGTCGCTTAGCGTCGGTCGCGAACACTGAAGCTTTCTTT CASRLASVANTEAFF TRBV12-2 15 . TRBJ1-1 .
TGCAGTGCTATATCAGGGGCCAGGGGCTCCTACAATGAGCAGTTCTTC CSAISGARGSYNEQFF TRBV20-1 16 . TRBJ2-1 .
TGTGCCAGCAGTTGGGGGGACACTGAAGCTTTCTTT CASSWGDTEAFF TRBV6-2/TRBV6-3 12 . TRBJ1-1 .
TGTGCCTGGAACTATAACTATGGCTACACCTTC CAWNYNYGYTF TRBV30 11 . TRBJ1-2 .
TGTGCCAGCAGTGAAAGTGCTGGGGCCAACGTCCTGACTTTC CASSESAGANVLTF TRBV2 14 . TRBJ2-6 .
TGTGCCAGTAGTGCCGGAGGAGGCGGCTACGAGCAGTACTTC CASSAGGGGYEQYF TRBV19 14 . TRBJ2-7 .
TGTGCCAGCAGCCGAAGTCCCGGGGGCAGGACTGAAGCTTTCTTT CASSRSPGGRTEAFF TRBV9 15 . TRBJ1-1 .
TGCAGTGCGCCTCTGGGGGAGACCCAGTACTTC CSAPLGETQYF TRBV20-1 11 . TRBJ2-5 .
TGCAGTGCCCAAGGGACAGGGGGCAATCAGCCCCAGCATTTT CSAQGTGGNQPQHF TRBV20-1 14 . TRBJ1-5 TRBD1
TGTGCCAGCAGCTTACACGGTCCGGGGGTGGAGGGCTACACCTTC CASSLHGPGVEGYTF TRBV7-2 15 . TRBJ1-2 .
TGTGCCAGCAGCCAAGACAAGCATTCCTACAATGAGCAGTTCTTC CASSQDKHSYNEQFF TRBV3-1 15 . TRBJ2-1 .
TGTGCCAGCAGCCTAGGGTTAGCGGGAGCTTTCTTT CASSLGLAGAFF TRBV7-2 12 . TRBJ1-1 .
TGCAGTGCTACTCAACCTAACACTGAAGCTTTCTTT CSATQPNTEAFF TRBV20-1 12 . TRBJ1-1 .
TGTGCCAGCACGGGCAGGGTGGCCGGGGAGCTGTTTTTT CASTGRVAGELFF TRBV7-8 13 once TRBJ2-2 .
TGTGCCAGCAGCGAGGTAGGACTAGCCCACAATGAGCAGTTCTTC CASSEVGLAHNEQFF TRBV2 15 . TRBJ2-1 TRBD2
TGTGCCAGCAGTGAACAAGAGACCCAGTACTTC CASSEQETQYF TRBV2 11 . TRBJ2-5 .
TGCAGTGCTAGAGACGGGACACAGGAGCAGTTCTTC CSARDGTQEQFF TRBV20-1 12 . TRBJ2-1 .
TGTGCCAGCAGTTTTCAGCGGAACACTGAAGCTTTCTTT CASSFQRNTEAFF TRBV12-3/TRBV12-4 13 . TRBJ1-1 .
TGTGCCTGGAGTGTACCGCAGCGGGGTTACAATGAGCAGTTCTTC CAWSVPQRGYNEQFF TRBV30 15 . TRBJ2-1 TRBD2
TGCGCCAGCAGCTTGGCTGGGACAGGGGCCATGAACACTGAAGCTTTCTTT CASSLAGTGAMNTEAFF TRBV5-1 17 . TRBJ1-1 TRBD1
TGCAGTGCTAGACTCCGGGACAGGTCCTACAATGAGCAGTTCTTC CSARLRDRSYNEQFF TRBV20-1 15 . TRBJ2-1 TRBD1
TGTGCCAGCAGCCAAGATGGTCAGGGAGTGTTTACTCCGTATAGCGGCTACACCTTC CASSQDGQGVFTPYSGYTF TRBV14 19 . TRBJ1-2 .
TGTGCCAGTCAGCTGGCCAATCAGCCCCAGCATTTT CASQLANQPQHF TRBV19 12 . TRBJ1-5 .
TGCAGTGCAAGCGGACAGGGCTATGAGCAGTTCTTC CSASGQGYEQFF TRBV20-1 12 . TRBJ2-1 TRBD1
TGTGCCAGCAGTGAAGCTTTCAATCAGCCCCAGCATTTT CASSEAFNQPQHF TRBV2 13 . TRBJ1-5 .
TGTGCCAGCAGCTTAAGGGGGCTCGGAGGCTACACCTTC CASSLRGLGGYTF TRBV5-6 13 . TRBJ1-2 TRBD1
TGTGCCAGCAGTTATCCGAGGACAGCCTACGAGCAGTACTTC CASSYPRTAYEQYF TRBV6-2/TRBV6-3 14 . TRBJ2-7 .
TGTGCCTGGAATACAGGTTCCAACTATGGCTACACCTTC CAWNTGSNYGYTF TRBV30 13 once TRBJ1-2 .
TGTGCCAGCACCGGAGGGGGAGGGAATGAGCAGTTCTTC CASTGGGGNEQFF TRBV27 13 . TRBJ2-1 .
TGCAGCGTTCGAGCAGATACGCAGTATTTT CSVRADTQYF TRBV29-1 10 . TRBJ2-3 .
TGTGCCAGCAGCTTAGAGGCTGGTAGGGAGACCCAGTACTTC CASSLEAGRETQYF TRBV13 14 few TRBJ2-5 .
TGTGCCAGCTCACCACCGGGACAGGGTGGCACTGAAGCTTTCTTT CASSPPGQGGTEAFF TRBV18 15 . TRBJ1-1 TRBD1
TGTGCCAGCAGCTTCGTCGACACCTCCTACGAGCAGTACTTC CASSFVDTSYEQYF TRBV5-6 14 . TRBJ2-7 .
TGTGCCAGCAGGCCTTCTGGGGCCAACGTCCTGACTTTC CASRPSGANVLTF TRBV14 13 . TRBJ2-6 .
TGTGCCAGCAGCTCGGACAGGGCTGACGAGCAGTACTTC CASSSDRADEQYF TRBV7-2 13 few TRBJ2-7 TRBD1
TGTGCCAGTACGGGGGAAATGAACACTGAAGCTTTCTTT CASTGEMNTEAFF TRBV19 13 . TRBJ1-1 .
TGTACCAGCAGTAGCCAGTTGCGCAATCAGCCCCAGCATTTT CTSSSQLRNQPQHF TRBV3-1 14 . TRBJ1-5 .
TGTGCCAGCAGCGCGACTAGCGGGGGAAACAATGAGCAGTTCTTC CASSATSGGNNEQFF TRBV7-2 15 . TRBJ2-1 TRBD2
TGCAGTGCTGCGATGGCAGGGTCGCGGAACACTGAAGCTTTCTTT CSAAMAGSRNTEAFF TRBV20-1 15 . TRBJ1-1 .
TGTGCCAGCAGCGCGACAGGGACCTCCTACAATGAGCAGTTCTTC CASSATGTSYNEQFF TRBV7-2 15 . TRBJ2-1 TRBD1
TGTGCCAGCAGCCAAGCTCAAGGGCTGGATGAGCAGTTCTTC CASSQAQGLDEQFF TRBV3-1 14 . TRBJ2-1 .
TGTGCCAGCAGTTTACAGGGGACCCAAGAGACCCAGTACTTC CASSLQGTQETQYF TRBV27 14 . TRBJ2-5 .
TGCAGTGCTAGACAACCTCGGACAGGGACCCACGAGCAGTACTTC CSARQPRTGTHEQYF TRBV20-1 15 . TRBJ2-7 TRBD1
TGCAGCACAACACCCGGACTAGTCGGATCGGAGACCCAGTACTTC CSTTPGLVGSETQYF TRBV29-1 15 . TRBJ2-5 TRBD2
TGTGCCAGCAGGACGGACAGGGAGGGAAGCTATGGCTACACCTTC CASRTDREGSYGYTF TRBV6-5 15 once TRBJ1-2 TRBD1
TGTGCCTGGAGTGTACCGACTAGCGGGGGGCCAACGACCGAGCAGTACTTC CAWSVPTSGGPTTEQYF TRBV30 17 . TRBJ2-7 TRBD2
TGTGCCAGTAATCGGGGGTCCAATGAGCAGTTCTTC CASNRGSNEQFF TRBV19 12 . TRBJ2-1 .
TGCGCCAGCAGCCAAGATTTGGGAAGTCGCAATGAAAAACTGTTTTTT CASSQDLGSRNEKLFF TRBV4-1 16 . TRBJ1-4 .
TGCAGTGCGGGGGACAGGGGTCGCAATGAGCAGTTCTTC CSAGDRGRNEQFF TRBV20-1 13 . TRBJ2-1 TRBD1